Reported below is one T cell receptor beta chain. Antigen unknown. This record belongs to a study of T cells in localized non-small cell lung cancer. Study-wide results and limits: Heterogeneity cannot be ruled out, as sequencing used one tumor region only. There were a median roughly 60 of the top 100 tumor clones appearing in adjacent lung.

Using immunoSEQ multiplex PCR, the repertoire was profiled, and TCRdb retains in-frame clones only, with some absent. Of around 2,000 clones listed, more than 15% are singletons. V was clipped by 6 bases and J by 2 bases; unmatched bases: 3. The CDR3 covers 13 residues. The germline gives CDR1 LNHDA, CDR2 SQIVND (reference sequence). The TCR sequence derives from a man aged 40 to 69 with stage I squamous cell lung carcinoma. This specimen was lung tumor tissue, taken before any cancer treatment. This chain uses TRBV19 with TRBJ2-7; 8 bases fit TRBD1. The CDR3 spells CASRDRVTYEQYF. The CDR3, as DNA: TGTGCCAGTAGGGACAGGGTAACCTACGAGCAGTACTTC.